Presented here are 5 T cell receptor beta chains from one specimen sequenced in a study of blood T cell repertoires in COVID-19. The assay was immunoSEQ multiplex PCR, and TCRdb's table has in-frame clones only and misses some. The sample contains over 85,000 clones, about 72% of which appear only once. The source material was peripheral blood. All receptors come from a woman aged 60-75 years with acute or convalescent COVID-19.

The table lists this clone with a few counts. The chain links TRBV19 to TRBJ1-1; no firm D call. V dropped 3 bases and J dropped 2 bases, with 13 bases sitting between them. This CDR3 is 15 amino acids long. In germline, CDR1 is LNHDA, CDR2 SQIVND (reference sequence). The CDR3 bases are TGTGCCAGTAGTATTGGCCTGCTTATAAACACTGAAGCTTTCTTT. Translating gives CASSIGLLINTEAFF.

The chain employs TRBV7-3 and TRBJ2-3; 10 bases align to TRBD1. The trim removed 4 bases at V and 5 bases at J, leaving 9 bases unmatched. The CDR3 covers 16 residues. Germline assignment: CDR1 SGHTA and CDR2 FQGTGA. CDR3 nucleotides: TGTGCCAGCAGCTCTGGACAGGGGGGGATGGGAGATACGCAGTATTTT. It is translated as CASSSGQGGMGDTQYF.

Only one count was recorded for this clone. This rearrangement joins TRBV19 to TRBJ1-1; no clear D. This CDR3 spans 13 amino acids. Germline assignment: CDR1 LNHDA and CDR2 SQIVND (reference sequence). The V gene lost 6 bases and the J gene lost 1 base, with 9 bases spanning the gap. For the CDR3, the DNA is TGTGCCAGTAGACGAGGCCCGAACACTGAAGCTTTCTTT. Translating it yields CASRRGPNTEAFF.

The chain links TRBV6-5 to TRBJ2-2; TRBD1 agrees at 9 bases. This CDR3 contains 15 residues. After removal of 6 bases from V and 5 bases from J, the junction contained 7 bases not matched to a gene. CDR1 and CDR2 from the germline V gene are MNHEY and SVGAGI. The CDR3 is CASSRTGDQTGELFF. The CDR3 DNA reads TGTGCCAGCAGCCGGACAGGGGATCAGACCGGGGAGCTGTTTTTT.

V is TRBV7-3 and J is TRBJ2-3; 7 bases fit TRBD2. Germline V lookup: CDR1 SGHTA, CDR2 FQGTGA. CDR3 length: 13 residues. V was clipped by 4 bases and J by 15 bases; unmatched bases: 13. The CDR3 region is CASSSYSISGLYF. The CDR3 DNA follows: TGTGCCAGCAGCTCCTACTCAATCTCGGGACTATATTTT.